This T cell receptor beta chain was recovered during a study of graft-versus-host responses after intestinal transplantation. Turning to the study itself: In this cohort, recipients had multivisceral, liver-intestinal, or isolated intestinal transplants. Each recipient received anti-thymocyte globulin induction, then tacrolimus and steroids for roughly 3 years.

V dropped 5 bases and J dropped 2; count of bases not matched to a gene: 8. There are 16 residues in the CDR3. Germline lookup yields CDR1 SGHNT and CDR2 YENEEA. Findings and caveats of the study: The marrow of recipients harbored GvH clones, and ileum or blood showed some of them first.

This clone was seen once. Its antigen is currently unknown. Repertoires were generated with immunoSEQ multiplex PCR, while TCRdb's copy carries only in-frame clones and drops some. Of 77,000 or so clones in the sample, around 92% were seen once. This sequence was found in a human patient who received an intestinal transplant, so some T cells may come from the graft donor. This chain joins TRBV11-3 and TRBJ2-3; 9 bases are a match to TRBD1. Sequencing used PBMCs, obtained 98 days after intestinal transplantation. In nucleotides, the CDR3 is TGTGCCAGCAGCCCCCGGACAGGGGAGTTCACAGATACGCAGTATTTT. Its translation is CASSPRTGEFTDTQYF.